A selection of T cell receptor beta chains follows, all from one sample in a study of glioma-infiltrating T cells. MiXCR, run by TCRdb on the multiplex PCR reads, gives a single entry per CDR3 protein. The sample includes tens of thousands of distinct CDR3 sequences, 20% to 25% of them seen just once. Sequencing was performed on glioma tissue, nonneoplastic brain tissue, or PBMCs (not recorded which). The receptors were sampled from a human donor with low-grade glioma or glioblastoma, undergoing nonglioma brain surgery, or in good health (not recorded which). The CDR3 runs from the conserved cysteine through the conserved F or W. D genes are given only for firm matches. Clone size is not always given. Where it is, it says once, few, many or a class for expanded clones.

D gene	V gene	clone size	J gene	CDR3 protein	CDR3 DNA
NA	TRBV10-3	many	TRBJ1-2	CAISESAGRNYGYTF	TGTGCCATCAGTGAGTCGGCAGGGAGGAACTATGGCTACACCTTC
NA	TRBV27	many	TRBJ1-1	CASSRLGGTEAFF	TGTGCCAGCAGCCGACTAGGGGGCACTGAAGCTTTCTTT
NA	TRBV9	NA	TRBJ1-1	CASSVVGAETEAFF	TGTGCCAGCAGCGTAGTGGGGGCGGAAACTGAAGCTTTCTTT
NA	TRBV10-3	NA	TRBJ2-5	CAISLPQETQYF	TGTGCCATCAGCCTGCCGCAAGAGACCCAGTACTTC
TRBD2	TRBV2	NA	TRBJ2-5	CASSPGGGAETQYF	TGTGCCAGCAGTCCGGGCGGGGGGGCAGAGACCCAGTACTTC
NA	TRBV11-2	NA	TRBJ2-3	CASSILPGLQYF	TGTGCCAGCAGCATCTTACCGGGGCTTCAGTATTTT
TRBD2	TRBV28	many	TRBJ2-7	CASRLPRGGEQYF	TGTGCCAGCAGACTCCCCCGGGGGGGAGAGCAGTACTTC
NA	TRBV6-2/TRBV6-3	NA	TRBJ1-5	CASSLWGGGGTGQPQHF	TGTGCCAGCAGTTTATGGGGGGGGGGGGGCACGGGGCAGCCCCAGCATTTT
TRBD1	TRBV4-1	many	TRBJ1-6	CASSQDWMRTGQNSPLHF	TGCGCCAGCAGCCAAGATTGGATGAGGACAGGGCAGAATTCACCCCTCCACTTT
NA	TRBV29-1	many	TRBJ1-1	CSAENREANTEAFF	TGCAGCGCTGAAAACAGGGAAGCGAACACTGAAGCTTTCTTT
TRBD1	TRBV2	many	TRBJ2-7	CASSPDRVGHEQYF	TGTGCCAGCAGTCCCGACAGGGTAGGGCACGAGCAGTACTTC
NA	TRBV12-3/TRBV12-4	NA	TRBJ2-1	CASIPYGEQFF	TGTGCCAGCATACCATACGGTGAGCAGTTCTTC
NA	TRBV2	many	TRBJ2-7	CASSSPDLSSYEQYF	TGTGCCAGCAGCAGCCCCGACCTGAGCTCCTACGAGCAGTACTTC
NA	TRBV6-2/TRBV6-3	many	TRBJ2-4	CASSFRGLAKNIQYF	TGTGCCAGCAGTTTCAGAGGGCTAGCCAAAAACATTCAGTACTTC
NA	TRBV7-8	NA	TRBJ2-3	CASSLKQVLLADTQYF	TGTGCCAGCAGCTTAAAACAGGTGTTATTGGCGGATACGCAGTATTTT
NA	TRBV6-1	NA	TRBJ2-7	CASGDRYPHEQYF	TGTGCCAGCGGTGACAGGTACCCCCACGAGCAGTACTTC
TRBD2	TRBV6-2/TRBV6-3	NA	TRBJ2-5	CASSASGGAEETQYF	TGTGCCAGCAGCGCTAGCGGGGGGGCCGAAGAGACCCAGTACTTC
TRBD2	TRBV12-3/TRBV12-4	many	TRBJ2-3	CASSNYGTSGTSTDTQYF	TGTGCCAGCAGTAACTACGGCACTAGCGGAACTAGCACAGATACGCAGTATTTT
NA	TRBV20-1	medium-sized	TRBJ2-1	CSATGRYNEQFF	TGCAGTGCTACGGGACGTTACAATGAGCAGTTCTTC
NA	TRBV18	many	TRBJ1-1	CASSPPGRSRNTEAFF	TGTGCCAGCTCACCCCCAGGACGGAGTAGAAACACTGAAGCTTTCTTT
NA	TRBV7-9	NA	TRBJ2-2	CASSLVMSGELFF	TGTGCCAGCAGCTTGGTGATGTCCGGGGAGCTGTTTTTT
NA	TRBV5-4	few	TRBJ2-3	CASSLPVADTQYF	TGTGCCAGCAGCCTGCCGGTTGCAGATACGCAGTATTTT
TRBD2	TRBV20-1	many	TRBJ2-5	CSAKPGLGGETQYF	TGCAGTGCTAAACCGGGACTAGGTGGGGAGACCCAGTACTTC
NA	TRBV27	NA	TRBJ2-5	CVSSRALYQETQYF	TGTGTTAGCAGTCGCGCCCTGTACCAAGAGACCCAGTACTTC
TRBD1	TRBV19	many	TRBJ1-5	CASSILGQGSVQPQHF	TGTGCCAGTAGTATCCTGGGACAGGGAAGTGTACAGCCCCAGCATTTT
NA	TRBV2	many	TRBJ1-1	CASSDLTSNTEAFF	TGTGCCAGCAGTGACCTCACATCGAACACTGAAGCTTTCTTT
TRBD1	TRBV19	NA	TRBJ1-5	CASSKGTGDQPQHF	TGTGCCAGTAGTAAAGGGACAGGGGATCAGCCCCAGCATTTT
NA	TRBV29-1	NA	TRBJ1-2	CSVEDPTGAGYGYTF	TGCAGCGTTGAAGATCCGACAGGAGCAGGCTATGGCTACACCTTC
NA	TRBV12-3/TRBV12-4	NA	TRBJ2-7	CASSPSRGSVREQYF	TGTGCCAGCAGCCCCTCTAGGGGTAGTGTTCGCGAGCAGTACTTC
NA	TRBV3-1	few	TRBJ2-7	CASSQEGPYEQYF	TGTGCCAGCAGCCAAGAAGGTCCCTACGAGCAGTACTTC
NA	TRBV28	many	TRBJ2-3	CASRPTVTDTQYF	TGTGCCAGCAGGCCCACTGTCACAGATACGCAGTATTTT
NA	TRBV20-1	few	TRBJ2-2	CSARVAGRGGTYTGELFF	TGCAGTGCTAGAGTCGCTGGGAGGGGGGGGACCTACACCGGGGAGCTGTTTTTT
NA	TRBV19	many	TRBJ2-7	CASSISLADEQYF	TGTGCCAGTAGTATCTCATTGGCCGACGAGCAGTACTTC
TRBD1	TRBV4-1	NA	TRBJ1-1	CASSQDAGGEAFF	TGCGCCAGCAGCCAAGACGCAGGGGGCGAAGCTTTCTTT
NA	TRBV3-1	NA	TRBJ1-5	CASSQDLRGQPQHF	TGTGCCAGCAGCCAAGATCTCAGAGGTCAGCCCCAGCATTTT
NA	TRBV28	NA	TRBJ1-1	CASTPRRQNAEAFF	TGCGCCAGCACCCCCCGTCGACAGAACGCTGAAGCTTTCTTT
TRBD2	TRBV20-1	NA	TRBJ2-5	CRARRREGRETQYF	TGCAGAGCTAGACGCCGGGAGGGACGAGAGACCCAGTACTTC
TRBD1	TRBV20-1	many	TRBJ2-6	CSARVTGVGVGANVLTF	TGCAGTGCTAGAGTCACAGGGGTCGGTGTAGGGGCCAACGTCCTGACTTTC
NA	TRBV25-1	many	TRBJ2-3	CASSEYGSRRNTQYF	TGTGCCAGCAGTGAATATGGCAGCCGACGAAATACGCAGTATTTT